The source of this T cell receptor (beta chain) is a study of CD8+CD57+ T cells in acquired aplastic anemia. The template for TCR beta VDJ and CDR3 sequence profiling was genomic DNA. TCRdb re-analysed the reads in MiXCR, keeping a single row per CDR3 protein. This sample carries around 230,000 distinct CDR3 sequences, roughly 57% of them seen once, and the ten largest clones take over 25%. Of note for this clonotype: At one end, the junction sequence differs from germline, possibly due to a read error.

The CDR3 totals 17 residues. Germline assignment: CDR1 SGHAT and CDR2 FQNNGV. The rearrangement links TRBV11-2 to TRBJ2-3; TRBD1 aligns across 8 bases. The receptor was isolated from a human donor in good health. Sequencing input: sorted CD4+, CD8+, or CD8+CD57+ T cells (not recorded which) from PBMCs. The CDR3 protein is CVSSLITGGTNTDTQYF. Here the CDR3 DNA reads TGTGTCAGCAGCTTAATAACAGGGGGGACCAACACAGATACGCAGTATTTT.